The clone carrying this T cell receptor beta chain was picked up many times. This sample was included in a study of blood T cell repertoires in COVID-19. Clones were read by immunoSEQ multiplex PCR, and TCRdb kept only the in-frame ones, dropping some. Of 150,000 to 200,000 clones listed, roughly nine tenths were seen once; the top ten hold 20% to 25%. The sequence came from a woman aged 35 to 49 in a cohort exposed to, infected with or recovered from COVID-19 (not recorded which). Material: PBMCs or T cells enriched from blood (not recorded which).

The CDR3 protein is CATSRESGGGGNEKLFF. CDR3 coding DNA: TGTGCCACCAGCAGGGAATCAGGGGGCGGAGGTAATGAAAAACTGTTTTTT. The chain joins TRBV15 to TRBJ1-4; TRBD1 matches 8 bases. V lost 3 bases and J lost 4; bases outside the gene matches: 10. CDR3 size: 17 residues. Germline assignment: CDR1 LNHNV and CDR2 YYDKDF (reference sequence).